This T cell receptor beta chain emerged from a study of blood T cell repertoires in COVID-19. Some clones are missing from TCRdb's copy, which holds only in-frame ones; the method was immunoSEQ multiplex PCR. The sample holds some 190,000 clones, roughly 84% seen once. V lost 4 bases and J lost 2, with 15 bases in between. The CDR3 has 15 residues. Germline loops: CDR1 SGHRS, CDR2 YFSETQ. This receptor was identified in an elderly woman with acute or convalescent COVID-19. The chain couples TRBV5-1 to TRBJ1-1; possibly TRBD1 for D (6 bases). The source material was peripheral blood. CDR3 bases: TGCGCCAGCAGCCAGGGGACGGAGATTAACACTGAAGCTTTCTTT. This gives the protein CASSQGTEINTEAFF.